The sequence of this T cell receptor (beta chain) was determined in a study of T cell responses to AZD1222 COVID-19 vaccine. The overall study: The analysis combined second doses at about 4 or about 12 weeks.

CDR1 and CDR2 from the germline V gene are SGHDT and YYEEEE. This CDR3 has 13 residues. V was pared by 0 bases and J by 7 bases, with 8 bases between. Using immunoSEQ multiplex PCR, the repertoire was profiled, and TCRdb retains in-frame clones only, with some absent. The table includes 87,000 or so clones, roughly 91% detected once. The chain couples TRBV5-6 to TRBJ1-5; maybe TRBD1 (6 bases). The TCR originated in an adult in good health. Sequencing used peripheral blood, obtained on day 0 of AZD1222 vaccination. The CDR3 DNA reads TGTGCCAGCAGCTTGGGGGGGGCCCAGCCCCAGCATTTT. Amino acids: CASSLGGAQPQHF.